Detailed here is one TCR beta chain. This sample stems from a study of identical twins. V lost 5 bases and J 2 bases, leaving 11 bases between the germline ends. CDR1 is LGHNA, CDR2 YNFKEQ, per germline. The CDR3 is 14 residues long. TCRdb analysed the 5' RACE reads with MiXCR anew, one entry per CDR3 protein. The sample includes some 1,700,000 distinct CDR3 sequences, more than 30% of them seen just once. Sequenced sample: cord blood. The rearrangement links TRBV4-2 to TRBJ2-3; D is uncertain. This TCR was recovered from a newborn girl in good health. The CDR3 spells CASSLFHPTDTQYF. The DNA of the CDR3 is TGTGCCAGCAGCTTGTTTCATCCCACAGATACGCAGTATTTT.